The subject of this entry is one T cell receptor beta chain. The antigen is unknown. At one boundary the junction diverges from the germline segment, which might be a read error. Sample treatment: approximately 9-day PBMC culture with coronavirus spike peptide pools or control peptides (ViraFEST assay). ViraFEST stimulated the growth of antigen-specific T cells using peptide pools and subsequently profiled their TCRs by sequencing. Cultures got half-medium changes with IL-2 on days 3 and 7. This CDR3 has 13 amino acids. In germline, CDR1 is SGHTA, CDR2 FQGNSA. The data are from a study of vaccination and CD4 T cells after COVID-19. The Oncomine TCR Beta short-read assay sequenced DNA from cultured CD4+ T cells. Scientists extracted genomic DNA from CD4+ T cells grown in culture. From the PCR reads, TCRdb called clonotypes with MiXCR, one entry per CDR3 protein. The sample consists of some 5,000 distinct CDR3 sequences, around 62% of them appearing once.

This clonotype was sampled from a human donor who had recovered from COVID-19. Sequenced: CD4+ T cells from blood, cultured in vitro. The rearrangement joins TRBV7-2 to TRBJ2-7, with 10 positions matching TRBD2. The CDR3: CASSLGPSGGTTF. CDR3 DNA: TGTGCCAGCAGCTTGGGCCCTAGCGGGGGTACTACCTTC.